What follows describes a single T cell receptor beta chain. The data were obtained in a study of early stage breast cancer tumors. Profiled with immunoSEQ multiplex PCR; TCRdb holds only in-frame clones, not every one. The data show fewer than 80,000 clones, with 80% seen just once and approximately 4.5% held by the top ten. With 4 bases removed from V and 2 bases from J, the gap between germline ends came to 12 bases. Germline V lookup: CDR1 SEHNR, CDR2 FQNEAQ (reference sequence). CDR3 length: 15 amino acids. V gene TRBV7-9 combines with J gene TRBJ2-1; D is unresolved. The clonotype was recovered from a person aged 35 to 50 with breast cancer. Sequenced: blood. In DNA form, the CDR3 reads TGTGCCAGCAGCTCCGCTGCGAGAGCCTACAATGAGCAGTTCTTC. Its translation: CASSSAARAYNEQFF. Based on the CDR3 plus reference TRBV7-9 and TRBJ2-1, the full variable domain is DTGVSQNPRHKITKRGQNVTFRCDPISEHNRLYWYRQTLGQGPEFLTYFQNEAQLEKSRLLSDRFSAERPKGSFSTLEIQRTEQGDSAMYLCASSSAARAYNEQFFGPGTRLTVL.